These 4 T cell receptor beta chains were all obtained from the same sample, sequenced in a study of cytomegalovirus exposure and HLA in healthy donors. Researchers ran the PCR with 60 Vbeta and 13 Jbeta primers. Assay: immunoSEQ multiplex PCR; the TCRdb copy retains only in-frame clones and omits some. The repertoire holds around 200,000 clones, with 60% to 80% as singletons. Sample: PBMCs. The receptors shown here come from a female donor in good health and CMV-seronegative.

In this sample, this clone turned up once. This sequence joins TRBV4-3 and TRBJ2-5; TRBD1 aligns across 12 bases. The DNA matches TRBJ2-7 better at its end, which makes the J call doubtful. Germline assignment: CDR1 LGHNA and CDR2 YSLEER. This CDR3 region has 18 residues. CDR3 sequence reads: CASSQFPGTGGVSYEQYF. The CDR3 region has the DNA TGCGCCAGCAGCCAATTTCCCGGGACAGGGGGCGTATCCTACGAGCAGTACTTC.

V is TRBV6-6 and J is TRBJ1-5; the match to TRBD1 covers 7 bases. This CDR3 contains 12 residues. CDR1 is MNHNY, CDR2 SVGAGI, per germline (reference sequence). The V and J ends lost 9 bases and 8 bases, in that order; junction bases with no gene match: 7. CDR3 loop: CASQQGLEPQHF. The CDR3 DNA sequence: TGTGCCAGTCAACAGGGGCTTGAGCCCCAGCATTTT.

The chain joins TRBV7-6 to TRBJ2-1; 7 positions agree with TRBD1. The CDR3 is 13 residues long. V shed 5 bases, J shed 9 bases, and the junction held 7 bases outside the gene matches. The germline V gene has CDR1 SGHVS and CDR2 FNYEAQ. This CDR3 is CASSEGGSVEQFF. CDR3 coding DNA: TGTGCCAGCAGCGAAGGGGGCAGCGTTGAGCAGTTCTTC.

V and J are TRBV14 and TRBJ2-1; possibly TRBD1 for D (6 bases). CDR1 and CDR2 from the germline V gene are SGHDN and FVKESK. The CDR3 spans 15 residues. V shed 4 bases and J shed 4 bases, with 14 bases lying between them. CDR3 residues: CASSPRTAQYNEQFF. CDR3 in DNA: TGTGCCAGCAGCCCCCGGACAGCTCAGTACAATGAGCAGTTCTTC.